The TCR beta chain under discussion was sequenced for a study of T cells in Graves' hyperthyroidism and ophthalmopathy. A patient was excluded if there was uncontrolled infection, other autoimmune disease, pregnancy or lactation. Study-wide results and caveats: Most thyroid clonotypes that were expanded above 0.001 also turned up in blood. Classification by a 13 V-J model distinguished ophthalmopathy from stable hyperthyroidism.

There were TCR beta CDR3 regions amplified from RNA transcripts. When the TCR CDR3 underwent first-round RT-PCR, the HTBI primer set was used. MiXCR, applied by TCRdb to the multiplex PCR reads, yields one record per CDR3 protein. The table records around 340,000 distinct CDR3 sequences, over 15% of them present only once. The junction had 11 bases not matched to a gene; V was cut back by 8 bases and J by 7 bases. Germline-derived CDR1 and CDR2 are KGHSH and LQKENI. The CDR3 runs to 15 residues. With regard to this clonotype: Its antigen is as yet unknown.

The gene calls are TRBV18 and TRBJ2-1; TRBD2 matches at 10 bases. The sequencing sample was made of blood. This TCR came from a woman aged 45 to 65 with Graves' hyperthyroidism. The CDR3 loop is CASGRESGRENEQFF. In DNA form, the CDR3 reads TGTGCCAGCGGCCGCGAGAGCGGGAGGGAAAATGAGCAGTTCTTC.